The clone carrying this T cell receptor (beta chain) occurred a few times. The antigen remains undetermined. MiXCR was run by TCRdb on the RACE reads, yielding one entry per CDR3 protein. The data show roughly 90,000 distinct CDR3 sequences, roughly a tenth seen once. The record originates from a study of human T cells and chemical hapten exposure. Study-level findings and limits: DPC sensitization did not alter TCRs above 1 in 1000 frequency.

The time point is: patch test 3, about 24 weeks after DPC sensitization. Stated treatment: therapeutic diphenylcyclopropenone sensitization with weekly scalp DPC. This TCR derives from a woman under 40 with alopecia areata. Some clones in this sample may be carry-over from other donors' samples. This specimen was whole blood, taken in connection with sensitization to the hapten diphenylcyclopropenone (DPC).

The CDR3 sequence is CASSRDSFNQPQHF. The CDR3 nucleotides read TGTGCCAGCAGCCGAGACAGTTTCAATCAGCCCCAGCATTTT. This chain uses TRBV12-3 or TRBV12-4 with TRBJ1-5, with a possible D match to TRBD1 (5 bases). The CDR3 totals 14 residues. Trimming shortened V by 6 bases and J by 3 bases, and 12 bases separated the two germline ends.